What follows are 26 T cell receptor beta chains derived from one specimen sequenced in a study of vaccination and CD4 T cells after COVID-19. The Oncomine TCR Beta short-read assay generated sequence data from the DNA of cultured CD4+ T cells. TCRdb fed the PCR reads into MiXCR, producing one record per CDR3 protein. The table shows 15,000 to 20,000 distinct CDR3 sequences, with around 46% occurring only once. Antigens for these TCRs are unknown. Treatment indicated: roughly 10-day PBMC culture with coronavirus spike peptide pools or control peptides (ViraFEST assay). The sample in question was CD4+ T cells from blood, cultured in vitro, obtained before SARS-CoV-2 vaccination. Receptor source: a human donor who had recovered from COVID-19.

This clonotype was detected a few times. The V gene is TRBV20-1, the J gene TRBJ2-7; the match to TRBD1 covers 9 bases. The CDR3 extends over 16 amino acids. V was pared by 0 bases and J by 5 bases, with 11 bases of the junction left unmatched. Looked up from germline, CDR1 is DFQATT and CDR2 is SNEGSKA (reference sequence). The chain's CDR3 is CSARDPLYRGRDEQYF. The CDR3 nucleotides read TGCAGTGCTAGAGATCCGCTCTACAGGGGGCGTGACGAGCAGTACTTC.

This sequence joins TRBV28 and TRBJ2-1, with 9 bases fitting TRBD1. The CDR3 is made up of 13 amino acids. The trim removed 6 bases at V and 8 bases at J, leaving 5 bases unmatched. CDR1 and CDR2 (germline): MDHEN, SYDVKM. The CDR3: CASSLDRGYEQFF. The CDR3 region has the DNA TGTGCCAGCAGCCTGGACAGGGGCTATGAGCAGTTCTTC.

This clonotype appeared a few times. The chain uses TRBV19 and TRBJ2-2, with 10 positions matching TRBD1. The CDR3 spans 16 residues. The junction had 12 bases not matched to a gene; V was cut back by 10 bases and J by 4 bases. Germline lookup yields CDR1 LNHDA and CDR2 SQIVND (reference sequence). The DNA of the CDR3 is TGTGCCACCTATGGGGGTCGGACAGGGGGCACCGGGGAGCTGTTTTTT. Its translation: CATYGGRTGGTGELFF.

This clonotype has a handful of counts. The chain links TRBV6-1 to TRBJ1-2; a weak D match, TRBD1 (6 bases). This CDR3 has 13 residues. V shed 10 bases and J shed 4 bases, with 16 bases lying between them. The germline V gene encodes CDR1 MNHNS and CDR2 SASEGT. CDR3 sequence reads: CATGKTGRYGYTF. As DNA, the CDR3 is TGTGCCACCGGGAAGACAGGTCGCTATGGCTACACCTTC.

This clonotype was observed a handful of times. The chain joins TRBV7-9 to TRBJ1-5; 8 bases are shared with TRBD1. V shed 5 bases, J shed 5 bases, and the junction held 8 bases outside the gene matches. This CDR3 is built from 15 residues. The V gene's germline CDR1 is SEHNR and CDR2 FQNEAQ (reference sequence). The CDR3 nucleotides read TGTGCCAGCAGCCACCCCGGGACAGGAGATCAGCCCCAGCATTTT. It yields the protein CASSHPGTGDQPQHF.

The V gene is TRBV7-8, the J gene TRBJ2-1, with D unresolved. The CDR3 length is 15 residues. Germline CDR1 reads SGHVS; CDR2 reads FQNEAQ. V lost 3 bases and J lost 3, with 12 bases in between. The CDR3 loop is CASSLITASYNEQFF. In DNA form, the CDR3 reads TGTGCCAGCAGCTTGATCACAGCGAGCTACAATGAGCAGTTCTTC. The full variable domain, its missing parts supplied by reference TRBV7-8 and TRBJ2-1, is GAGVSQSPRYKVAKRGQDVALRCDPISGHVSLFWYQQALGQGPEFLTYFQNEAQLDKSGLPSDRFFAERPEGSVSTLKIQRTQQEDSAVYLCASSLITASYNEQFFGPGTRLTVL.

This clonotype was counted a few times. The CDR3 DNA follows: TGTGCCACCAGTGATACAGGGACCTTCAATGAGCAGTTCTTC. Translating gives CATSDTGTFNEQFF. This chain joins TRBV24-1 and TRBJ2-1; the D gene is possibly TRBD1 (6 bases). The CDR3 is made up of 14 amino acids. Germline CDR1 is KGHDR and CDR2 is SFDVKD. V gave up 3 bases and J gave up 6 bases, with 11 bases separating them.

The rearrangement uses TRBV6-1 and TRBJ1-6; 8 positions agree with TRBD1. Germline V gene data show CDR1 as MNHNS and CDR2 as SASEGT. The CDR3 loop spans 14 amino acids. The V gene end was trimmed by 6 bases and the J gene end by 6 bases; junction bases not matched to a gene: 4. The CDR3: CASRFRGRNSPLHF. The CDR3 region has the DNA TGTGCCAGCAGATTCAGGGGGCGTAATTCACCCCTCCACTTT.

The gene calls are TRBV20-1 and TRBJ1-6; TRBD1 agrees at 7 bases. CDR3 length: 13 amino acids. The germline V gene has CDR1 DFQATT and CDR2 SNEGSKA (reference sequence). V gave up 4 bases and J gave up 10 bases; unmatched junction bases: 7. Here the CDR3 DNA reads TGCAGTGCTAACAGGGGAGGGGAGTCACCCCTCCACTTT. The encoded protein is CSANRGGESPLHF.

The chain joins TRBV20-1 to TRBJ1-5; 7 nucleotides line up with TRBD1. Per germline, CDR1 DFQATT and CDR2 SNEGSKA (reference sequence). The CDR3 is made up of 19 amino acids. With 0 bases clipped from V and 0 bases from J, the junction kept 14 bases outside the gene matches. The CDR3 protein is CSARDMRGGGDGSNQPQHF. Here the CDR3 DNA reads TGCAGTGCTAGAGATATGAGAGGGGGCGGGGACGGTAGCAATCAGCCCCAGCATTTT.

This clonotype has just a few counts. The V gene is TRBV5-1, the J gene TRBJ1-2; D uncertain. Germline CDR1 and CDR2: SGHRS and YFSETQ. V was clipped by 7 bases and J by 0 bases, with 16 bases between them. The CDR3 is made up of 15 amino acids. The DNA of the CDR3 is TGCGCCAGCGGTAACAGACCCACAGCTAACTATGGCTACACCTTC. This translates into CASGNRPTANYGYTF.

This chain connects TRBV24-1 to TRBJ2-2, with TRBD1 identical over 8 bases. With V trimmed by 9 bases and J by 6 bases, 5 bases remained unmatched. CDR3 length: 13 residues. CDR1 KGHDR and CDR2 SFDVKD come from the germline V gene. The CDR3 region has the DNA TGTGCCACCCGAGGACAGGGCCCCGGGGAGCTGTTTTTT. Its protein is CATRGQGPGELFF.

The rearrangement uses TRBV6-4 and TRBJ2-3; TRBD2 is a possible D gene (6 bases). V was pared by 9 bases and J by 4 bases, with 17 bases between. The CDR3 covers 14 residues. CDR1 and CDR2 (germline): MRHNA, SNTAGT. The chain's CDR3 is CASARDAGSDTQYF. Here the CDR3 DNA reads TGTGCCAGTGCCCGGGACGCGGGGTCAGATACGCAGTATTTT.

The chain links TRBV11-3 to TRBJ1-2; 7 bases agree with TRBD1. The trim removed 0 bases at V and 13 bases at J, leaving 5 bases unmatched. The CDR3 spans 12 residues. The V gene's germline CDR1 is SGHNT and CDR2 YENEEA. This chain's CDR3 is CASSLDKGAATF. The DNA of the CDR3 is TGTGCCAGCAGCTTAGACAAGGGGGCAGCCACCTTC. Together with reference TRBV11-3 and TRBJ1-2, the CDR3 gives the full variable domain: EAGVVQSPRYKIIEKKQPVAFWCNPISGHNTLYWYLQNLGQGPELLIRYENEEAVDDSQLPKDRFSAERLKGVDSTLKIQPAELGDSAVYLCASSLDKGAATFGSGTRLTVV.

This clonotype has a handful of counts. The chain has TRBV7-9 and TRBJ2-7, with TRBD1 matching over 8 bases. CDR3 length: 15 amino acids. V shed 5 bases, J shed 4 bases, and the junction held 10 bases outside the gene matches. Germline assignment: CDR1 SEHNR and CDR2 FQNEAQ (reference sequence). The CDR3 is CASSQRQGRGYEQYF. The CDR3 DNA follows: TGTGCCAGCAGCCAAAGACAGGGGAGAGGGTACGAGCAGTACTTC.

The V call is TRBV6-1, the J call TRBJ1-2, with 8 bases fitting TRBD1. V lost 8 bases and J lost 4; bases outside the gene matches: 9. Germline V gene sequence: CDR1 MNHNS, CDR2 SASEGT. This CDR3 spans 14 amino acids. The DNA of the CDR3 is TGTGCCAGCGCTAGGACAGGGAAAGGCTATGGCTACACCTTC. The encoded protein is CASARTGKGYGYTF.

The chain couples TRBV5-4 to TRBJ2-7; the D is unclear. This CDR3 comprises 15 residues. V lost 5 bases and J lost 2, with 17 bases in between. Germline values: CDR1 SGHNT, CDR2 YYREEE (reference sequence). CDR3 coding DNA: TGTGCCAGCAGTCCGGACGGCACCAGAACCTACGAGCAGTACTTC. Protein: CASSPDGTRTYEQYF. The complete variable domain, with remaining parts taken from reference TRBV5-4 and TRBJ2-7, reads ETGVTQSPTHLIKTRGQQVTLRCSSQSGHNTVSWYQQALGQGPQFIFQYYREEENGRGNFPPRFSGLQFPNYSSELNVNALELDDSALYLCASSPDGTRTYEQYFGPGTRLTVT.

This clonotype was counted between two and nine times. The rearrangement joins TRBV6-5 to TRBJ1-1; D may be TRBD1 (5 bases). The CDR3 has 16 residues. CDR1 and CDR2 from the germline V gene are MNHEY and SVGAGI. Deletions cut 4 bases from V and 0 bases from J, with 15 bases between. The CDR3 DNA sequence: TGTGCCAGCAGTTGGGGGGGAGGGCAGATGAACACTGAAGCTTTCTTT. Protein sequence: CASSWGGGQMNTEAFF.

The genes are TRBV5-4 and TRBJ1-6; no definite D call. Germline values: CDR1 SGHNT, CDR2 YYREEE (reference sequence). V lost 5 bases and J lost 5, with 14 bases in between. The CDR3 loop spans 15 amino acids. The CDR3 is CASSLIGRDNSPLHF. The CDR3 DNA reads TGTGCCAGCAGTTTAATCGGACGGGATAATTCACCCCTCCACTTT.

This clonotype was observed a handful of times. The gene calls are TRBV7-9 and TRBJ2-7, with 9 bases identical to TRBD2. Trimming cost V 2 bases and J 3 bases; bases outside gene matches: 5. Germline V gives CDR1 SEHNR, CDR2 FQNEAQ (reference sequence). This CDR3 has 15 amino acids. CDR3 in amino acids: CASSLNQAGGYEQYF. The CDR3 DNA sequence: TGTGCCAGCAGCTTAAATCAAGCGGGGGGCTACGAGCAGTACTTC.

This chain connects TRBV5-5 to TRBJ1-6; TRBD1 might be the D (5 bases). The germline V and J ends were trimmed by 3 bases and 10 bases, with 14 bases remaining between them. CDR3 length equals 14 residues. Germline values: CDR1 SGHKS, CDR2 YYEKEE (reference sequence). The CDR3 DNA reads TGTGCCAGCAGCTACCCCGGGGGGAGCTCACCCCTCCACTTT. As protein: CASSYPGGSSPLHF.

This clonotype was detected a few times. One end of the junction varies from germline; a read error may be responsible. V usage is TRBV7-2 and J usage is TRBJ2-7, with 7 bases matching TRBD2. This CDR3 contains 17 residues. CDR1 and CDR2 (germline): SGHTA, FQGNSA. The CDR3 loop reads CASSLGIGAGAYYEQYF. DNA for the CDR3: TGTGCCAGCAGTTTAGGAATTGGGGCGGGAGCATATTACGAGCAGTACTTC.

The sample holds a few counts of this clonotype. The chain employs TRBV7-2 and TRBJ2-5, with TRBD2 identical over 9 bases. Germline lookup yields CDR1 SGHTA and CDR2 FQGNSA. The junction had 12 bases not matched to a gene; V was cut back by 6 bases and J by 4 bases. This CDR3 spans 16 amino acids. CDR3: CASSISGGPGGETQYF. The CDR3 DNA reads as TGTGCCAGCAGTATTAGCGGGGGCCCCGGGGGAGAGACCCAGTACTTC.

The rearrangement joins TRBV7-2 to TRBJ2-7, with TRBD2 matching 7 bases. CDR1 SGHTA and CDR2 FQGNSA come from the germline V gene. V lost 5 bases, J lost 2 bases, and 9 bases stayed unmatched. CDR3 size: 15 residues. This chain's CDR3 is CASSLRTGGTYEQYF. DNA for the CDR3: TGTGCCAGCAGCCTCCGGACCGGGGGGACCTACGAGCAGTACTTC.

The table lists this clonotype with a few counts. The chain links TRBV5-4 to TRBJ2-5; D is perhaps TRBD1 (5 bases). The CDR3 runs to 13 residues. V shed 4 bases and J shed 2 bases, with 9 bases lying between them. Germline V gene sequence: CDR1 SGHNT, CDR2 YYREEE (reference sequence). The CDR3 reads CASSTGQQETQYF. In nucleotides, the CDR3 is TGTGCCAGCAGCACCGGACAACAAGAGACCCAGTACTTC.

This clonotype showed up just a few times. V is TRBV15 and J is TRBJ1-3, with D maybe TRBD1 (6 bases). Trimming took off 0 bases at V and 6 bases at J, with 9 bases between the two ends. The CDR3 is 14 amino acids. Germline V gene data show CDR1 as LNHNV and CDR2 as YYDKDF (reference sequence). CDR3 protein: CATSRDRGENTIYF. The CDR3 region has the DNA TGTGCCACCAGCAGAGACAGGGGAGAAAACACCATATATTTT.